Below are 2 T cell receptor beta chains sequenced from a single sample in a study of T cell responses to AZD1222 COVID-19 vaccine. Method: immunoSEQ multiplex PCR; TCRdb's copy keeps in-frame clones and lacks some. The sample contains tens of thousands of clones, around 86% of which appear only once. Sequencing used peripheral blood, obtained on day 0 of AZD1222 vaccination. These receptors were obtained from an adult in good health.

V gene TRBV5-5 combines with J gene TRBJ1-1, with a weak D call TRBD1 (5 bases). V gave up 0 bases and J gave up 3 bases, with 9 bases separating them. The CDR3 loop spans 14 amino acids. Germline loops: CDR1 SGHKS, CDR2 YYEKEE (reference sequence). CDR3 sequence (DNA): TGTGCCAGCAGCTTGGGAGGGGCTGACACTGAAGCTTTCTTT. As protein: CASSLGGADTEAFF. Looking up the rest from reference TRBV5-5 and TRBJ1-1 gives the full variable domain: DAGVTQSPTHLIKTRGQQVTLRCSPISGHKSVSWYQQVLGQGPQFIFQYYEKEERGRGNFPDRFSARQFPNYSSELNVNALLLGDSALYLCASSLGGADTEAFFGQGTRLTVV.

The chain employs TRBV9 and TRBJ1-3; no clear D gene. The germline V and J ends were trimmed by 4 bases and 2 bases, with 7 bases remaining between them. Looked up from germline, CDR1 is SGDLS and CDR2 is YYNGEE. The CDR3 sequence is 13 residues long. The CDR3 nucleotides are TGTGCCAGCAGCCCCCCAGCTGGAAACACCATATATTTT. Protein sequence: CASSPPAGNTIYF.